These 23 T cell receptor beta chains were all obtained from the same sample, sequenced in a study of shared clonotypes between healthy human individuals. TCRdb's copy holds only in-frame clones and misses some; the assay was immunoSEQ multiplex PCR. This table holds some 1 million clones, approximately 76% found once. The specimen sequenced was memory CD4+ T cells sorted from blood. The subset: CD45RA-negative fraction. These receptor sequences come from a man between 18 and 29 years old in good health.

The chain employs TRBV30 and TRBJ2-3; D may match TRBD1 or TRBD2 (5 bases each). Germline V CDR1 and CDR2: GTSNPN, SVGIG (reference sequence). Trimming shortened V by 0 bases and J by 5 bases, and 15 bases separated the two germline ends. CDR3 length: 15 residues. The CDR3 region has the DNA TGTGCCTGGAGTGTAGGCAGCCCGAGGGGAGATACGCAGTATTTT. Amino acids: CAWSVGSPRGDTQYF.

The CDR3 sequence: CASGPNPGQSLTDTQYF. CDR3 DNA sequence: TGTGCTAGTGGACCTAATCCGGGACAGAGCTTAACAGATACGCAGTATTTT. The V gene is TRBV12-5, the J gene TRBJ2-3, with 7 bases that match TRBD1. The CDR3 sequence is 17 residues long. With 6 bases clipped from V and 3 bases from J, the junction kept 15 bases outside the gene matches. In germline, CDR1 is LGHNT, CDR2 FRNRAP.

CDR3 nucleotides: TGTGCCAGCAGTGGTGGTGGCATTTTTAATTCACCCCTCCACTTT. This gives the protein CASSGGGIFNSPLHF. The gene calls are TRBV6-5 and TRBJ1-6; no clear D. V was trimmed by 5 bases and J by 6 bases, leaving 14 bases between them. There are 15 residues in the CDR3. Germline V CDR1 and CDR2: MNHEY, SVGAGI.

CDR3 sequence: CAIRQDEDTEAFF. CDR3 DNA: TGTGCCATCAGGCAGGACGAGGACACTGAAGCTTTCTTT. The chain links TRBV10-3 to TRBJ1-1; D remains ambiguous. V lost 6 bases, J lost 3 bases, and 11 bases lay in between. Germline V gene lookup returns CDR1 ENHRY and CDR2 SYGVKD. This CDR3 region has 13 residues.

The chain links TRBV30 to TRBJ2-5; 8 nucleotides agree with TRBD2. The DNA matches TRBJ2-7 better at its end, which makes the J call doubtful. Germline CDR1 and CDR2: GTSNPN and SVGIG (reference sequence). The CDR3 has 13 residues. The CDR3 here is CAWTLAGPYEQYF. The CDR3 DNA is TGTGCCTGGACATTAGCGGGACCCTACGAGCAGTACTTC.

The rearrangement uses TRBV5-1 and TRBJ2-5; no reliable D call. This CDR3 is built from 15 residues. CDR1 is SGHRS, CDR2 YFSETQ, per germline. Trimming removed 4 bases from V and 1 base from J, with 14 bases in between. The CDR3 DNA reads as TGCGCCAGCAGCCTTCCCGATGGCGGCCAAGAGACCCAGTACTTC. It is translated as CASSLPDGGQETQYF.

This clone appeared many times. The CDR3 protein is CASSVATGFQKNYGYTF. The CDR3 DNA reads as TGTGCCAGCAGCGTAGCTACGGGATTCCAAAAGAACTATGGCTACACCTTC. The chain is built from TRBV9 and TRBJ1-2; no definite D call. Germline V gene lookup returns CDR1 SGDLS and CDR2 YYNGEE. This CDR3 is built from 17 residues. V was shortened by 0 bases and J by 2 bases, with 17 bases between the two germline ends.

V gene TRBV19 combines with J gene TRBJ1-1, with D tentatively TRBD1 (5 bases). Deletions cut 10 bases from V and 3 bases from J, with 18 bases between. Germline assignment: CDR1 LNHDA and CDR2 SQIVND (reference sequence). CDR3 length: 14 amino acids. CDR3 nucleotide sequence: TGTGCCACCACCTCAGGGATAGTGGACACTGAAGCTTTCTTT. Its protein product is CATTSGIVDTEAFF.

The chain recombines TRBV5-8 with TRBJ2-7, with TRBD2 matching 12 bases. Germline values: CDR1 SGHTS, CDR2 YDEGEE. V dropped 0 bases and J dropped 3; count of bases not matched to a gene: 4. The CDR3 is 16 residues long. The CDR3 loop reads CASSLGLAGDRYEQYF. The CDR3 DNA reads as TGTGCCAGCAGCTTGGGACTAGCGGGAGACCGCTACGAGCAGTACTTC.

This clone was recorded at least ten times. The V call is TRBV2, the J call TRBJ2-5; D remains unclear. CDR1 is SNHLY, CDR2 FYNNEI, per germline. The CDR3 covers 11 residues. The ends were cut back, 8 bases at V and 7 bases at J, with 11 bases in the middle. CDR3 coding DNA: TGTGCCAGCCAATCTGAGGCGACCCAGTACTTC. This translates into CASQSEATQYF.

V gene TRBV10-3 combines with J gene TRBJ1-2; D unresolved. The CDR3 is made up of 12 amino acids. Germline lookup yields CDR1 ENHRY and CDR2 SYGVKD. Trimming removed 7 bases from V and 2 bases from J, with 8 bases in between. The CDR3 region is CAITETNYGYTF. The CDR3 coding sequence is TGTGCCATCACAGAGACCAACTATGGCTACACCTTC.

This clone was seen a single time. The sample holds other DNA sequences that translate to the same CDR3. This chain uses TRBV5-4 with TRBJ2-2, with D tentatively TRBD2 (5 bases). This CDR3 region has 15 residues. Germline V gene sequence: CDR1 SGHNT, CDR2 YYREEE (reference sequence). The V end was cut by 1 base, the J end by 0 bases, with 7 bases between. The CDR3 spells CASSLLASNTGELFF. The CDR3 DNA follows: TGTGCCAGCAGCTTGTTAGCGTCGAACACCGGGGAGCTGTTTTTT. Variable domain in full (rest from reference TRBV5-4 and TRBJ2-2): ETGVTQSPTHLIKTRGQQVTLRCSSQSGHNTVSWYQQALGQGPQFIFQYYREEENGRGNFPPRFSGLQFPNYSSELNVNALELDDSALYLCASSLLASNTGELFFGEGSRLTVL.

This chain joins TRBV29-1 and TRBJ2-1, with TRBD1 as a possible D gene (6 bases). This CDR3 spans 12 amino acids. Trimming pared 6 bases from V and 6 bases from J, leaving 12 bases between. Germline V gives CDR1 SQVTM, CDR2 ANQGSEA. CDR3 bases: TGCAGCGTCGACCCAGGGGCCAATGAGCAGTTCTTC. Translated, it gives CSVDPGANEQFF.

The chain combines TRBV10-3 with TRBJ1-4, with D unclear. The CDR3 contains 17 residues. Germline CDR1 ENHRY, CDR2 SYGVKD. V was trimmed by 3 bases and J by 0 bases, leaving 14 bases between them. CDR3 region: CAISENLGSATNEKLFF. The CDR3 nucleotides read TGTGCCATCAGTGAAAATTTAGGGTCGGCAACTAATGAAAAACTGTTTTTT.

J is TRBJ2-5 and V is TRBV11-2; D gene uncertain. V was clipped by 1 base and J by 2 bases, with 8 bases between them. The length of the CDR3 is 14 residues. From germline, CDR1 is SGHAT and CDR2 FQNNGV. The CDR3 reads CASSLGELQETQYF. The CDR3 DNA sequence: TGTGCCAGCAGCTTAGGCGAGCTGCAAGAGACCCAGTACTTC.

This clone was found a few times. The chain uses TRBV27 and TRBJ1-1, with D maybe TRBD1 (5 bases). The V gene lost 1 base and the J gene lost 5 bases, with 11 bases spanning the gap. This CDR3 comprises 14 residues. Per germline, CDR1 MNHEY and CDR2 SMNVEV (reference sequence). CDR3 sequence (DNA): TGTGCCAGCAGTTTATTCGGGAAGGGGACTGAAGCTTTCTTT. Amino acids: CASSLFGKGTEAFF.

This chain joins TRBV7-2 and TRBJ2-5; no definite D call. Trimming left V 5 bases short and J 4 bases short, with 8 bases between. Germline CDR1 reads SGHTA; CDR2 reads FQGNSA. The CDR3 is made up of 12 amino acids. CDR3 coding DNA: TGTGCCAGCAGCCGACCAGGAGAGACCCAGTACTTC. Its protein product is CASSRPGETQYF. Combining the CDR3 with reference TRBV7-2 and TRBJ2-5 gives the whole variable domain GAGVSQSPSNKVTEKGKDVELRCDPISGHTALYWYRQSLGQGLEFLIYFQGNSAPDKSGLPSDRFSAERTGGSVSTLTIQRTQQEDSAVYLCASSRPGETQYFGPGTRLLVL.

The chain links TRBV5-1 to TRBJ2-7, with D perhaps being TRBD1 or TRBD2 (5 bases each). The CDR3 has 11 amino acids. Germline CDR1 is SGHRS and CDR2 is YFSETQ. The CDR3 reads CASGKPLRDRV. Here the CDR3 DNA reads TGCGCCAGCGGAAAACCACTCCGGGACCGTGTT.

CDR3 sequence: CSPGPGFQGSEQYF. In DNA form, the CDR3 reads TGCAGCCCGGGACCCGGTTTTCAGGGGTCCGAGCAGTACTTC. The genes are TRBV29-1 and TRBJ2-7, with a weak D call TRBD1 (6 bases). With 8 bases removed from V and 6 bases from J, the gap between germline ends came to 23 bases. The CDR3 is 14 amino acids. Germline V gene data show CDR1 as SQVTM and CDR2 as ANQGSEA.

The gene calls are TRBV2 and TRBJ2-5; D is perhaps TRBD1 (6 bases). In germline, CDR1 is SNHLY, CDR2 FYNNEI. V gave up 3 bases and J gave up 4 bases, with 12 bases separating them. The CDR3 length is 14 residues. The CDR3 sequence is CASSELSGAETQYF. CDR3 nucleotide sequence: TGTGCCAGCAGTGAGTTGTCAGGGGCAGAGACCCAGTACTTC.

The rearrangement joins TRBV15 to TRBJ1-4; D might be TRBD1 (6 bases). The CDR3 loop spans 16 amino acids. Germline CDR1 and CDR2: LNHNV and YYDKDF (reference sequence). V lost 5 bases and J 5 bases, leaving 18 bases between the germline ends. CDR3 DNA: TGTGCCACCAGCTCCAGAGGGAGGGGGACGAATGAAAAACTGTTTTTT. Encoded protein: CATSSRGRGTNEKLFF.

This chain uses TRBV29-1 with TRBJ1-1; 8 bases line up with TRBD1. Trimming removed 6 bases from V and 0 bases from J; junction bases left unmatched: 9. Germline V gene sequence: CDR1 SQVTM, CDR2 ANQGSEA. The CDR3 totals 15 residues. The CDR3 reads CSVTRQGRMNTEAFF. The CDR3 region has the DNA TGCAGCGTCACCAGACAGGGGAGAATGAACACTGAAGCTTTCTTT. Full variable domain (rest looked up from reference TRBV29-1 and TRBJ1-1): SAVISQKPSRDICQRGTSLTIQCQVDSQVTMMFWYRQQPGQSLTLIATANQGSEATYESGFVIDKFPISRPNLTFSTLTVSNMSPEDSSIYLCSVTRQGRMNTEAFFGQGTRLTVV.

Comment on this clone: The sample contains more than one DNA sequence encoding this CDR3. The J gene is TRBJ2-3, the V gene TRBV11-3, with TRBD2 matching 10 bases. The CDR3 extends over 15 amino acids. Germline V lookup: CDR1 SGHNT, CDR2 YENEEA. Germline trimming cut 6 bases from V and 1 base from J; bases unmatched to any gene: 4. The CDR3 protein is CASSLGTSGTDTQYF. The CDR3, as DNA: TGTGCCAGCAGTCTCGGGACTAGCGGCACAGATACGCAGTATTTT. The full variable domain, with the rest looked up from reference TRBV11-3 and TRBJ2-3, is EAGVVQSPRYKIIEKKQPVAFWCNPISGHNTLYWYLQNLGQGPELLIRYENEEAVDDSQLPKDRFSAERLKGVDSTLKIQPAELGDSAVYLCASSLGTSGTDTQYFGPGTRLTVL.